Given below is one T cell receptor (beta chain) in context. This clone was observed once. What this receptor recognizes is not known. No base quality values were provided; no much bigger clone lies one nucleotide off. The trial excluded patients who had a history of autoimmune disease or were on systemic immunosuppression. In every dose cohort, peripheral blood was drawn for TCR sequencing at baseline, cycle 4 day 1, and cycle 7 day 1. The samples were drawn from a first-in-human, open-label, multicenter phase I dose-escalation trial of ivuxolimab. The trial enrolled adults with locally advanced or metastatic head and neck squamous cell, hepatocellular, melanoma or renal cell carcinoma. Before TCR sequencing, CD4+ T cells and CD8+ T cells were sorted from peripheral blood as separate populations. Genomic DNA was isolated from the sorted cells so that the TCRbeta CDR3 region could be sequenced. TCRbeta CDR3 regions were sequenced using the immunoSEQ Assay. This immuneACCESS table, as held by TCRdb, lists in-frame sequences with V and J called but not all clones. Of the missing ones, under half trace to an unresolved V gene in checked studies; the others have no known cause. The table for this sample lists 60,000 to 100,000 clones; roughly 87% of them were counted only once. Around 0.23% of the sample is taken by the ten largest.

The data originate from a study of OX40 agonist ivuxolimab in advanced cancers. About the study as a whole: Ivuxolimab was an agonistic, fully human IgG2 monoclonal antibody directed against OX40 (CD134), a costimulatory receptor. The dose-escalation cohort was almost 85% male with a mean age of around 62 years, ranging from roughly 20 to 80. Prior anti-PD-1, anti-PD-L1 or anti-CTLA-4 therapy was permitted, and checkpoint inhibitors had been received by 30% to 40% of dose-escalation patients. The purpose of peripheral TCRbeta sequencing was to test whether ivuxolimab changed TCR sequence diversity and led to clonal T-cell expansion. Among the 52 dose-escalation patients, 19 had hepatocellular carcinoma, 15 or so melanoma, 9 renal cell carcinoma and 9 head and neck cancer. The monotherapy dose-escalation portion (N ≈ 55 patients) of the phase I ivuxolimab trial is reported in the paper. Partial responses occurred in three dose-escalation patients, of whom one had hepatocellular carcinoma and two had cutaneous melanoma. Intravenous ivuxolimab was administered to patients every 2 weeks at six dose levels: 0.01, 0.1, 0.3, 1.5, 3 and 10 mg/kg. Study-level results and caveats: Clonal expansion of both CD4+ and CD8+ blood T cells was observed from baseline to week 6 at doses 0.1 to 3.0 mg/kg. Low levels of normalized T-cell clonal expansion were also shown by some nonresponding patients. On average, CD8+ T cells showed more expanded clones than CD4+ T cells after ivuxolimab. In partial responders in the 0.1-3.0 mg/kg groups, normalized peripheral clonal expansion was found to be among the lowest, especially among CD8+ T cells. Antigen specificity was not determined for the clonally expanded peripheral T cells.

From its cysteine to its phenylalanine, the CDR3 spans 14 amino acids. Only the CDR3 DNA is retained, 42 bases long and in frame from the first base. Relative to germline, V is missing 6 bases and J is missing 8 bases, with 10 bases of the junction outside any gene match. The germline V gene encodes CDR1 MNHEY and CDR2 SVGAGI. Recombination connected TRBV6-5 to TRBJ2-5, with 9 central nucleotides matching TRBD1. This TCR derives from an adult with an advanced solid tumor such as melanoma, head and neck, liver or kidney cancer. The source material was CD4+ or CD8+ T cells sorted from blood, sampled in a trial of the OX40 agonist ivuxolimab. The sequenced DNA: TGTGCCAGCAGCTCCACGGGACAGGGATTCACCCAGTACTTC. This translates into CASSSTGQGFTQYF.